These 7 T cell receptor beta chains share one sample of origin, sequenced in a study of T cell responses to AZD1222 COVID-19 vaccine. Profiling relied on immunoSEQ multiplex PCR, and the TCRdb table lists in-frame clones only, not all of them. The data contain roughly 190,000 clones, around 90% of them singletons. The specimen comprised peripheral blood, sampled 28 days after the second dose of the MenACWY control vaccine. These receptors came from an adult who received the MenACWY meningococcal vaccine as a control.

The chain has TRBV6-4 and TRBJ1-6; 10 bases fit TRBD1. CDR3 length equals 13 residues. The germline V gene encodes CDR1 MRHNA and CDR2 SNTAGT. V lost 8 bases, J lost 10 bases, and 5 bases stayed unmatched. This chain's CDR3 is CASSGTGVSPLHF. CDR3 coding DNA: TGTGCCAGCTCCGGGACAGGGGTCTCACCCCTCCACTTT.

The chain couples TRBV5-1 to TRBJ2-7; TRBD1 might be the D (6 bases). The germline CDR1 and CDR2 sequences are SGHRS and YFSETQ. The CDR3 sequence is 15 residues long. The V gene lost 0 bases and the J gene lost 2 bases, with 12 bases spanning the gap. CDR3 protein: CASSLDQQGPYEQYF. CDR3 nucleotide sequence: TGCGCCAGCAGCTTGGACCAACAGGGTCCCTACGAGCAGTACTTC.

V and J are TRBV29-1 and TRBJ2-3; 9 nucleotides match TRBD2. The V gene's germline CDR1 is SQVTM and CDR2 ANQGSEA. V gave up 7 bases and J gave up 13 bases; unmatched junction bases: 9. This CDR3 contains 11 residues. The CDR3 here is CSALTSGGEYF. The CDR3 DNA is TGCAGCGCCTTGACTAGCGGAGGGGAGTATTTT.

A single count supports this clone. The V gene is TRBV11-2, the J gene TRBJ2-2, with D perhaps matching TRBD1 (6 bases). Between the trimmed V and J ends, which lost 5 bases and 7 bases, there was a span of 20 bases. The V gene's germline CDR1 is SGHAT and CDR2 FQNNGV. The CDR3 sequence is 16 residues long. In DNA, the CDR3 is TGTGCCAGCAGCCCGCAACCCGGGACAACGGGCGGGGAGCTGTTTTTT. Encoded protein: CASSPQPGTTGGELFF.

This chain links TRBV6-1 with TRBJ2-6, with D unresolved. Germline-derived CDR1 and CDR2 are MNHNS and SASEGT. V was pared by 4 bases and J by 0 bases, with 10 bases between. This CDR3 region has 16 residues. The CDR3 DNA is TGTGCCAGCAGTGCGCAGATTCACTCTGGGGCCAACGTCCTGACTTTC. This codes for CASSAQIHSGANVLTF.

The chain has TRBV7-9 and TRBJ1-2; D ambiguous. CDR1 and CDR2 from the germline V gene are SEHNR and FQNEAQ (reference sequence). This CDR3 has 12 amino acids. V dropped 3 bases and J dropped 5 bases, with 7 bases sitting between them. CDR3 DNA: TGTGCCAGCAGCTTGGGCCCTTATGGCTACACCTTC. This encodes CASSLGPYGYTF. Variable domain in full (rest from reference TRBV7-9 and TRBJ1-2): DTGVSQNPRHKITKRGQNVTFRCDPISEHNRLYWYRQTLGQGPEFLTYFQNEAQLEKSRLLSDRFSAERPKGSFSTLEIQRTEQGDSAMYLCASSLGPYGYTFGSGTRLTVV.

The rearrangement uses TRBV7-8 and TRBJ2-1, with unresolved D. The CDR3 totals 15 residues. Germline lookup yields CDR1 SGHVS and CDR2 FQNEAQ. V dropped 4 bases and J dropped 0 bases, with 10 bases sitting between them. This CDR3 reads CASSSGLVSYNEQFF. The CDR3 DNA is TGTGCCAGCAGCTCCGGCCTTGTCTCCTACAATGAGCAGTTCTTC.